This T cell receptor beta chain was found in a study of human T cells and chemical hapten exposure. Study results and caveats: A positive correlation with patch test score was shown by PT1 expanded TCR counts.

Unique molecular identifiers were linked by the library to individual cDNA molecules. MiXCR was run by TCRdb on the RACE reads, yielding one entry per CDR3 protein. The sample holds 80,000 to 100,000 distinct CDR3 sequences, roughly a tenth seen once. Germline V gene data show CDR1 as SGHAT and CDR2 as FQNNGV. The CDR3 has 15 residues. V gave up 5 bases and J gave up 0 bases, with 10 bases separating them. This clonotype was found many times. No antigen is known for it. Documented time point: patch test 3, about 24 weeks after DPC sensitization. The treatment here: therapeutic diphenylcyclopropenone sensitization with weekly scalp DPC.

The input for sequencing was whole blood, taken in connection with sensitization to the hapten diphenylcyclopropenone (DPC). The receptor comes from a woman between 25 and 40 years old with alopecia areata. Some clones in this sample may be carry-over from other donors' samples. The V and J genes are TRBV11-2 and TRBJ1-4; tentative D call: TRBD1 (6 bases). The CDR3 protein is CASSPRTATNEKLFF. DNA of the CDR3: TGTGCCAGCAGCCCTCGGACAGCAACTAATGAAAAACTGTTTTTT. Based on the CDR3 plus reference TRBV11-2 and TRBJ1-4, the full variable domain is EAGVAQSPRYKIIEKRQSVAFWCNPISGHATLYWYQQILGQGPKLLIQFQNNGVVDDSQLPKDRFSAERLKGVDSTLKIQPAKLEDSAVYLCASSPRTATNEKLFFGSGTQLSVL.